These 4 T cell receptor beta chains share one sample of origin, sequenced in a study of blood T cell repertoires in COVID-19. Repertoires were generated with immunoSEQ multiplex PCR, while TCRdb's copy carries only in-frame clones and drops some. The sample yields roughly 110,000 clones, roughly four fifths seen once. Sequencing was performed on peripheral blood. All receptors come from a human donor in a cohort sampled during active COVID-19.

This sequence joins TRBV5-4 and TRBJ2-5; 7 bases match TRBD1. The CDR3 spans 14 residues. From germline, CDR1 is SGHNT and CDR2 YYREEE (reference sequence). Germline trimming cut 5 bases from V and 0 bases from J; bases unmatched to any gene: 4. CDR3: CASRAGTDQETQYF. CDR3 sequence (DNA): TGTGCCAGCAGGGCCGGGACAGACCAAGAGACCCAGTACTTC.

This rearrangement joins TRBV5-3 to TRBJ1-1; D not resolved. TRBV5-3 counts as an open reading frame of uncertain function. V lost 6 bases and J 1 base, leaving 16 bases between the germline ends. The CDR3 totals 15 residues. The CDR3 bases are TGTGCCAGAACTCCCGTTGAGATTGGGAACACTGAAGCTTTCTTT. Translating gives CARTPVEIGNTEAFF.

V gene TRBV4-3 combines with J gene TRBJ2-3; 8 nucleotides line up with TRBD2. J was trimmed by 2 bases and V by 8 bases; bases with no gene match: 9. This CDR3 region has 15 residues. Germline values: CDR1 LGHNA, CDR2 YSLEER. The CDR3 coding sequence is TGCGCCAGCCGTTATAGCGGGGCCTCCACAGATACGCAGTATTTT. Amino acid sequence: CASRYSGASTDTQYF.

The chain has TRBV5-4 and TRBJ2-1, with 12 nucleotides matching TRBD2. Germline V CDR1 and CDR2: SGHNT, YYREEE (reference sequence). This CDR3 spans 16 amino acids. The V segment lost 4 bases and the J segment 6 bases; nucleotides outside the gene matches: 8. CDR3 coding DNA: TGTGCCAGCAGCCCTCGGACTAGCGGGGACCCCAATGAGCAGTTCTTC. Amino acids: CASSPRTSGDPNEQFF.